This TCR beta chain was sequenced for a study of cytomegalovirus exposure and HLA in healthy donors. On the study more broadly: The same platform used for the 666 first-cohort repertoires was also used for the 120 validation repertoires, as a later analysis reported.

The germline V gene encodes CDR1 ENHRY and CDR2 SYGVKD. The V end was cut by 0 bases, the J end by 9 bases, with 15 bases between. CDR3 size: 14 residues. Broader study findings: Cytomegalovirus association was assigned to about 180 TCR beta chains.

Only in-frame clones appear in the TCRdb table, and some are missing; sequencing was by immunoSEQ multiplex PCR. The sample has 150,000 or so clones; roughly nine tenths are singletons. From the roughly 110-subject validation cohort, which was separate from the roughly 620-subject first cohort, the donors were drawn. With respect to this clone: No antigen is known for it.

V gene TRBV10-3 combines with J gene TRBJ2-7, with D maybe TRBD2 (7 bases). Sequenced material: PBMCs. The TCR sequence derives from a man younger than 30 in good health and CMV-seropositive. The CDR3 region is CAISESTGRGGQYF. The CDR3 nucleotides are TGTGCCATCAGTGAGTCGACAGGAAGGGGGGGGCAGTACTTC.